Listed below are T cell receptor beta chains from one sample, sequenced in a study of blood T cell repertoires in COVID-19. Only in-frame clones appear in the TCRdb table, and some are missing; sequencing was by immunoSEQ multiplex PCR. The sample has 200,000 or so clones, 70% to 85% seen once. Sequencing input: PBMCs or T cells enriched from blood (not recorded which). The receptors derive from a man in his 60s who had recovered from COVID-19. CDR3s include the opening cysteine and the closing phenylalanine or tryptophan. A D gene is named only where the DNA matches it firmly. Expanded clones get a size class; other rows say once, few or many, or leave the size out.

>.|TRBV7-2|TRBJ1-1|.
CASSSLDRKAFF
TGTGCCAGCAGCTCCCTGGACAGAAAAGCTTTCTTT
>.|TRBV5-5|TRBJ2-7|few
CASSRDNRLYEQYF
TGTGCCAGCAGCCGGGACAACCGACTCTACGAGCAGTACTTC
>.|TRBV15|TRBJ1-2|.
CATSRAGNARGYTF
TGTGCCACCAGCAGAGCGGGAAACGCCCGTGGCTACACCTTC
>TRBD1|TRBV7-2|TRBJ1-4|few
CASSLAVGTGLEKLFF
TGTGCCAGCAGCTTAGCGGTCGGGACAGGGCTTGAAAAACTGTTTTTT
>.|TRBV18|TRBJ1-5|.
CASSPPGVEGPQHF
TGTGCCAGCTCACCACCAGGGGTGGAAGGGCCCCAGCATTTT
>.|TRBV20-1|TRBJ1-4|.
CSASFQGLEKLFF
TGCAGTGCTAGTTTCCAGGGCTTAGAAAAACTGTTTTTT
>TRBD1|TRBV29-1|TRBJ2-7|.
CSGRDSSYEQYF
TGCAGCGGCCGGGACAGCTCCTACGAGCAGTACTTC
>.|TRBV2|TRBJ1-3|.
CASRTGSGNTIYF
TGTGCCAGCAGGACAGGCTCTGGAAACACCATATATTTT
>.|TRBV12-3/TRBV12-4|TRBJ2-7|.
CASSSGTTYEQYF
TGTGCCAGCAGTTCCGGGACAACCTACGAGCAGTACTTC
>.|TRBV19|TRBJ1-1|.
CASASNRDANTEAFF
TGTGCCAGCGCTAGTAACAGGGATGCGAACACTGAAGCTTTCTTT
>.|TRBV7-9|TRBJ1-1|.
CASSLVRDTEAFF
TGTGCCAGCAGCTTAGTTCGGGACACTGAAGCTTTCTTT
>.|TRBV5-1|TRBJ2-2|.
CASSPLGSGATNTGELFF
TGCGCCAGCAGCCCCCTTGGGTCAGGGGCGACGAACACCGGGGAGCTGTTTTTT
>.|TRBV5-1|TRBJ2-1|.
CASSRQAAYNEQFF
TGCGCCAGCAGTCGACAGGCGGCCTACAATGAGCAGTTCTTC
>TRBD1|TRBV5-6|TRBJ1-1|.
CASSFGRDSEAFF
TGTGCCAGCAGCTTTGGAAGGGACAGTGAAGCTTTCTTT
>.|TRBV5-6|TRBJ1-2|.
CASSLVGAQIYYGYTF
TGTGCCAGCAGCTTGGTAGGGGCGCAAATCTACTATGGCTACACCTTC
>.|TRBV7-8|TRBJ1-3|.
CASRSRAGFSGNTIYF
TGTGCCAGCAGATCCCGGGCGGGGTTCTCTGGAAACACCATATATTTT
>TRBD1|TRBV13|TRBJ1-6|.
CASSSTQGSPLHF
TGTGCCAGCAGCTCGACACAGGGGTCACCCCTCCACTTT
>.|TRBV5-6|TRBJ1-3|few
CASSLVSGESGNTIYF
TGTGCCAGCAGCTTGGTCTCGGGGGAGTCTGGAAACACCATATATTTT
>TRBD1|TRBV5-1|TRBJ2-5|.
CASSYSDRGVQETQYF
TGCGCCAGCAGCTACAGCGACAGGGGGGTTCAAGAGACCCAGTACTTC
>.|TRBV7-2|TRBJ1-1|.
CASSIDTRGEAFF
TGTGCCAGCAGCATTGACACCAGGGGAGAAGCTTTCTTT